Below, 5 T cell receptor beta chains from the same sample are listed, as sequenced in a study of cytomegalovirus exposure and HLA in healthy donors. Produced via immunoSEQ multiplex PCR; TCRdb's table is partial and in-frame only. Of tens of thousands of clones in the sample, around 95% are singletons; the top ten hold about 4%. Sequenced input: PBMCs. The receptor set was obtained from a man aged 18 to 29 in good health and CMV-seropositive.

On this clone: Additional DNA sequences in this sample encode the identical CDR3. The V call is TRBV15, the J call TRBJ1-1, with D possibly being TRBD1 (5 bases). The CDR3 totals 14 residues. Germline loops: CDR1 LNHNV, CDR2 YYDKDF (reference sequence). V gave up 1 base and J gave up 4 bases, with 10 bases separating them. The CDR3 DNA sequence: TGTGCCACCAGCAGAGGGTCTAGGGGCACTGAAGCTTTCTTT. Translating gives CATSRGSRGTEAFF.

The chain joins TRBV20-1 to TRBJ1-2, with D tentatively TRBD1 (6 bases). V was pared by 4 bases and J by 8 bases, with 11 bases between. Germline V gene lookup returns CDR1 DFQATT and CDR2 SNEGSKA (reference sequence). The CDR3 is 11 amino acids. The CDR3 here is CSATRGAGYTF. The CDR3 DNA follows: TGCAGTGCTACTCGGGGGGCGGGCTACACCTTC.

The chain uses TRBV10-3 and TRBJ1-2, with D maybe TRBD1 (6 bases). Trimming removed 3 bases from V and 2 bases from J, with 10 bases in between. The germline gives CDR1 ENHRY, CDR2 SYGVKD. This CDR3 comprises 14 residues. The CDR3 protein is CAISDLGANYGYTF. The DNA for the CDR3 is TGTGCCATCAGTGACTTGGGGGCGAACTATGGCTACACCTTC.

The V and J genes are TRBV27 and TRBJ2-7, with 7 bases matching TRBD2. Trimming removed 3 bases from V and 3 bases from J; junction bases left unmatched: 2. The CDR3 covers 13 residues. The germline V gene encodes CDR1 MNHEY and CDR2 SMNVEV (reference sequence). The CDR3 coding sequence is TGTGCCAGCAGTTTGGGCGGGAGCTACGAGCAGTACTTC. It encodes CASSLGGSYEQYF.

The CDR3: CASSQEEGTGNTEAFF. The CDR3 coding sequence is TGTGCCAGCAGCCAAGAGGAAGGGACAGGGAACACTGAAGCTTTCTTT. The V gene is TRBV4-2, the J gene TRBJ1-1, with TRBD1 identical over 8 bases. J gave up 1 base and V 0 bases, and 4 bases lay outside the gene matches. This CDR3 has 16 amino acids. CDR1 and CDR2 (germline): LGHNA, YNFKEQ.